This TCR beta chain emerged from a study of T cells in Graves' hyperthyroidism and ophthalmopathy. Study-wide background: The blood sample was taken at first diagnosis, before treatment began. Findings and caveats of the study: Most clonotypes expanded in thyroid above 0.001 were likewise present in blood. Ophthalmopathy onset followed model prediction by a median approximately six months.

The CDR3 extends over 19 amino acids. Germline loops: CDR1 MNHEY, CDR2 SMNVEV (reference sequence). V shed 3 bases and J shed 1 base, with 21 bases lying between them. Researchers amplified the TCR beta CDR3 regions from RNA transcripts. A first-round RT-PCR of the TCR CDR3 used the HTBI primer set. TCRdb itself ran the multiplex PCR reads through MiXCR, one entry per CDR3 protein. This sample yields around 250,000 distinct CDR3 sequences, of which less than 15% are seen a single time; about an eighth belongs to the top ten. As to this clonotype: What it recognizes is unknown.

Cells are PBMCs isolated from roughly 9.3 ml of fresh blood. This TCR was recovered from a woman aged 40 to 50 with Graves' hyperthyroidism that later progressed to Graves' ophthalmopathy. The gene calls are TRBV27 and TRBJ2-2; D gene unclear. The sequenced material came from blood. In DNA, the CDR3 is TGTGCCAGCAGTTTGGCCTCCGTAATTGGAGCGAGGAACACCGGGGAGCTGTTTTTT. It specifies CASSLASVIGARNTGELFF.